This T cell receptor beta chain was documented in a study of shared clonotypes between healthy human individuals. Study in general: The plates for each donor numbered three CD4 naive, three CD4 memory, two CD8 naive and one CD8 memory.

Assay: immunoSEQ multiplex PCR; the TCRdb copy retains only in-frame clones and omits some. Of over 2 million clones in the sample, 85% to 95% are singletons; the top ten hold 0.37%. CDR3 length: 14 residues. Trimming removed 3 bases at V and 0 bases at J, with 3 bases between. Germline values: CDR1 MDHEN, CDR2 SYDVKM. Notes on this clone: Other DNA sequences in the same sample also yield this CDR3.

The chain is built from TRBV28 and TRBJ2-6; D is uncertain. The sequenced sample consisted of naive CD4+ T cells from PBMCs. Subset given: CD45RA+ positively selected. This clonotype originated in a man aged 18 to 29 in good health. Some clones in this sample may be carry-over from other donors' samples. CDR3 DNA sequence: TGTGCCAGCAGTTTCCACTCTGGGGCCAACGTCCTGACTTTC. Translation gives CASSFHSGANVLTF.